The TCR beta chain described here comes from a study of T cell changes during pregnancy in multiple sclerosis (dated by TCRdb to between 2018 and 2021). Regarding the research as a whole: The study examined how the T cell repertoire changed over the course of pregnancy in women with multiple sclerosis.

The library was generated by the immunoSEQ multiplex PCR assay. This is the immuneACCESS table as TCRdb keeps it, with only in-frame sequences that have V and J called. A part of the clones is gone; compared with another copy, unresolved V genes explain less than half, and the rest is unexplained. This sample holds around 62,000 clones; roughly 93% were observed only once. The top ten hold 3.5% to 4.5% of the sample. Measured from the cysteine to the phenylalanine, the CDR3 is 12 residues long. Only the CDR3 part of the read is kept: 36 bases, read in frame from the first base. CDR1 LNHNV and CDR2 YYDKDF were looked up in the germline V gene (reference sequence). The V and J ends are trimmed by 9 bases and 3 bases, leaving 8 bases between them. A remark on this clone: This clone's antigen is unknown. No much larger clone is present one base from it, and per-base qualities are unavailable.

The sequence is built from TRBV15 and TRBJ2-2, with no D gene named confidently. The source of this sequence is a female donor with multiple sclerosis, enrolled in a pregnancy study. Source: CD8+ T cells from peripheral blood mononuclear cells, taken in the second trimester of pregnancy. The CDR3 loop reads CATTDYTGELFF. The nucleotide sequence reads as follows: TGTGCCACAACAGATTACACCGGGGAGCTGTTTTTT. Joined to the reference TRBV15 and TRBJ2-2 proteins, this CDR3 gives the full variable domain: DAMVIQNPRYQVTQFGKPVTLSCSQTLNHNVMYWYQQKSSQAPKLLFHYYDKDFNNEADTPDNFQSRRPNTSFCFLDIRSPGLGDTAMYLCATTDYTGELFFGEGSRLTVL.